These 3 T cell receptor beta chains came from one sample sequenced in a study of CD4 T cells in relation to SARS-CoV-2 and coronaviruses. CD4+ T cells from unexposed donors were obtained before the COVID-19 pandemic (2011-2018). Isolation of CD4+ T cells took place after about eleven days in culture. Sequencing used immunoSEQ multiplex PCR; TCRdb keeps in-frame clones, though not all of them. Of 20,000 or so clones detected, 78% appear once; the ten largest clones hold about 18%. These TCRs' antigens remain unknown. Source material: CD4+ T cells from PBMCs, cultured in vitro. The receptor source for this set is a human donor in good health.

This chain links TRBV25-1 with TRBJ2-1; D not resolved. The germline gives CDR1 MGHDK, CDR2 SYGVNS. V lost 7 bases to trimming and J lost 3 bases, with 10 bases between them. This CDR3 is 13 amino acids long. The CDR3 DNA is TGTGCCAGCACTCATACAGTCTACAATGAGCAGTTCTTC. This translates into CASTHTVYNEQFF.

The chain combines TRBV5-1 with TRBJ2-7, with D unresolved. Trimming shortened V by 0 bases and J by 12 bases, and 16 bases separated the two germline ends. This CDR3 is 13 amino acids long. Germline assignment: CDR1 SGHRS and CDR2 YFSETQ. CDR3 loop: CASSLDNDRAVYF. The DNA for the CDR3 is TGCGCCAGCAGCTTGGATAATGATCGGGCAGTGTACTTC.

The chain has TRBV30 and TRBJ2-1; D gene uncertain. There are 12 residues in the CDR3. Trimming shortened V by 0 bases and J by 12 bases, and 12 bases separated the two germline ends. In germline, CDR1 is GTSNPN, CDR2 SVGIG (reference sequence). The CDR3 DNA sequence: TGTGCCTGGAGTGTATACCCCCCCCGGCAGTTCTTC. Its translation is CAWSVYPPRQFF.